Presented here are 7 T cell receptor beta chains from one specimen sequenced in a study of beta chain features in type 1 diabetes. Of the isolated RNA, all was reverse transcribed, and so the sequenced material was expressed TCRB transcripts. TCRdb keeps only in-frame clones here, not all; method: immunoSEQ multiplex PCR. The profile shows 120,000 to 150,000 clones, 8.5% to 12% of them singletons. The sample comprised naive CD4+ T cells from blood. Receptor source: a young man in good health.

The V and J genes are TRBV2 and TRBJ1-6; 8 bases align to TRBD1. The CDR3 extends over 15 amino acids. With 6 bases clipped from V and 4 bases from J, the junction kept 5 bases outside the gene matches. Germline V CDR1 and CDR2: SNHLY, FYNNEI. The CDR3 spells CASREQGAYNSPLHF. The CDR3 DNA reads TGTGCCAGCAGGGAGCAGGGGGCTTATAATTCACCCCTCCACTTT.

The chain employs TRBV7-2 and TRBJ1-1; TRBD1 matches at 9 bases. The CDR3 totals 14 residues. V was clipped by 5 bases and J by 4 bases; unmatched bases: 5. From germline, CDR1 is SGHTA and CDR2 FQGNSA. CDR3 residues: CASSITGGGTEAFF. CDR3 nucleotides: TGTGCCAGCAGCATTACAGGGGGCGGCACTGAAGCTTTCTTT.

Ten or more counts support this clone. The V and J genes are TRBV7-2 and TRBJ2-1; TRBD2 matches 14 bases. Looked up from germline, CDR1 is SGHTA and CDR2 is FQGNSA. The CDR3 is made up of 16 amino acids. Trimming removed 5 bases from V and 8 bases from J; junction bases left unmatched: 8. The CDR3 region is CASSGRLAGGPHEQFF. In nucleotides, the CDR3 is TGTGCCAGCAGCGGGCGACTAGCGGGGGGGCCCCATGAGCAGTTCTTC.

CDR3 loop: CASKQGRNQPQHF. The CDR3 DNA sequence: TGTGCCAGCAAGCAGGGCCGGAATCAGCCCCAGCATTTT. The gene calls are TRBV2 and TRBJ1-5, with a weak D call TRBD1 (5 bases). Germline CDR1 reads SNHLY; CDR2 reads FYNNEI. The CDR3 is 13 residues long. Deletions cut 7 bases from V and 4 bases from J, with 11 bases between.

This chain uses TRBV5-1 with TRBJ1-2; possible D gene TRBD1, 5 bases. V lost 4 bases to trimming and J lost 3 bases, with 13 bases between them. The CDR3 has 14 amino acids. CDR1 and CDR2 (germline): SGHRS, YFSETQ. The CDR3 region has the DNA TGCGCCAGCAGCGGGCGACAGAAAGACTATGGCTACACCTTC. Its protein is CASSGRQKDYGYTF.

There are a few counts of this clone. V usage is TRBV20-1 and J usage is TRBJ2-7; no clear D. Germline values: CDR1 DFQATT, CDR2 SNEGSKA (reference sequence). Trimming removed 4 bases from V and 7 bases from J, with 11 bases in between. This CDR3 spans 11 amino acids. The CDR3 nucleotides read TGCAGTGCTAATGCCGGGTGGGAGCAGTACTTC. Encoded protein: CSANAGWEQYF.

The chain recombines TRBV30 with TRBJ1-4, with D possibly being TRBD1 (5 bases). The CDR3 loop spans 14 amino acids. From germline, CDR1 is GTSNPN and CDR2 SVGIG (reference sequence). V was shortened by 8 bases and J by 0 bases, with 13 bases between the two germline ends. The CDR3 loop is CAQDGGATNEKLFF. In DNA form, the CDR3 reads TGTGCCCAAGACGGGGGTGCAACTAATGAAAAACTGTTTTTT. Complete variable domain (other parts from reference TRBV30 and TRBJ1-4): SQTIHQWPATLVQPVGSPLSLECTVEGTSNPNLYWYRQAAGRGLQLLFYSVGIGQISSEVPQNLSASRPQDRQFILSSKKLLLSDSGFYLCAQDGGATNEKLFFGSGTQLSVL.